A selection of T cell receptor beta chains follows, all from one sample in a study of blood T cells in healthy people across ages. TCRdb reanalysed the 5' RACE reads using MiXCR and keeps one entry per CDR3 protein. Among about 1.8 million distinct CDR3 sequences listed, around 50% were seen once. The sample taken for sequencing was blood. The origin of the receptors is a woman aged 35 to 49 in good health. The conserved cysteine and the conserved F or W are not part of the CDR3 here. The order of the fields is J gene, V gene, D gene, CDR3 protein. A D gene is named only where the DNA matches it firmly.

TRBJ1-2	TRBV7-2	-	ASSSRGVRVGYT
TRBJ1-4	TRBV4-1	-	ASSQGEAGGEKLF
TRBJ2-7	TRBV7-9	TRBD1	ASSSQGVYSYEQY
TRBJ1-2	TRBV12-3/TRBV12-4	TRBD1	ASSSPRDRGLYGYT
TRBJ2-7	TRBV6-2/TRBV6-3	TRBD2	ASRPAGTSGDLYEQY
TRBJ2-1	TRBV4-2	-	ASSQGNGNEQF
TRBJ2-5	TRBV3-1	-	ASSQEGGRNQETQY
TRBJ1-2	TRBV20-1	-	SALDRANYGYT
TRBJ2-7	TRBV25-1	-	ASSETNWVGEQY
TRBJ2-4	TRBV3-1	-	ASSQDLAGPKNIQY
TRBJ2-5	TRBV11-2	TRBD2	ASSLLLAGGSNEQY
TRBJ2-1	TRBV5-1	TRBD2	ASSSSRGGRNEQF
TRBJ1-2	TRBV27	TRBD1	ASSSRGLHNYGYT
TRBJ2-1	TRBV7-2	-	ASSLDQGRAEQF
TRBJ2-1	TRBV7-6	TRBD1	ASSLDPGTENYNEQF
TRBJ2-1	TRBV12-3/TRBV12-4	-	ASSLALAADEQF
TRBJ2-7	TRBV5-1	TRBD1	ASRSDRTSSYEQY
TRBJ1-2	TRBV5-1	-	ASSSGKNYGYT
TRBJ2-3	TRBV5-1	-	ASSLATIRDTQY
TRBJ2-5	TRBV7-2	-	ASSLGAGFQGETQY
TRBJ2-7	TRBV20-1	-	SARPPSGYYEQY
TRBJ1-4	TRBV29-1	-	SVEGAGVGEKLF
TRBJ1-6	TRBV29-1	-	SVLVRADSPLH
TRBJ2-1	TRBV27	TRBD2	ASSSLGLAGGSSYNEQF
-	TRBV20-1	TRBD1	SAPGTGIGEQY
TRBJ1-4	TRBV5-1	TRBD1	ASSPGDRDGEKLF
TRBJ2-3	TRBV29-1	-	SVDGGVSDTQY
TRBJ1-2	TRBV12-3/TRBV12-4	-	ASSLHGDYGYT
TRBJ2-3	TRBV14	-	ASGGAGRADTQY
TRBJ2-1	TRBV4-1	-	ASSQAHGGQLREQF
TRBJ1-2	TRBV6-2/TRBV6-3	-	ASSPTDRTYYGYT
TRBJ2-7	TRBV7-2	TRBD1	ASSPGTGVFDEQY
TRBJ2-3	TRBV24-1	TRBD1	ATSGQGQGGTDTQY
TRBJ1-4	TRBV20-1	-	SATQASNEKLF
TRBJ2-3	TRBV20-1	-	SVNGGSDTQY
TRBJ2-7	TRBV20-1	-	SARVHLLYEQY
TRBJ2-5	TRBV7-2	-	ASSLSMRETQY
-	TRBV29-1	TRBD1	SVNTGGLTETQF
TRBJ2-6	TRBV20-1	-	SASLLFGSGANVLT
TRBJ2-7	TRBV20-1	-	SARDSVWGTYEQY
TRBJ1-5	TRBV15	-	ATSRAGINQPQH
TRBJ2-3	TRBV7-9	TRBD2	ASSLPTSGGPDTQY
TRBJ1-2	TRBV6-2/TRBV6-3	TRBD1	ASSAGTGMGYFNGYT
TRBJ2-5	TRBV6-5	-	ASSYRGFGNEQY
-	TRBV4-1	-	ASSGSGEGNIQY
TRBJ2-3	TRBV7-8	-	ASSLVESTDTQY
TRBJ1-5	TRBV29-1	-	SVGSGTANQPQH
TRBJ2-5	TRBV5-1	TRBD2	ASSLADSGKTQY
TRBJ1-2	TRBV29-1	-	SVEEGWGYT
TRBJ2-5	TRBV6-5	TRBD2	ASSYRRGGPETQY
TRBJ2-3	TRBV4-1	-	ASSQEAGAGTDTQY
TRBJ2-1	TRBV6-2/TRBV6-3	TRBD2	ASHGTSWNEQF
TRBJ2-5	TRBV7-9	-	ASSVHDSGTQY
TRBJ2-3	TRBV24-1	-	ATSDLFGEGTDTQY
TRBJ2-7	TRBV7-9	TRBD2	ASSTQVGREGPLTYEQY
TRBJ2-7	TRBV5-5	TRBD1	ASSPGQGVWEQY
TRBJ2-7	TRBV29-1	-	SVTRDQREQY
TRBJ2-3	TRBV28	TRBD2	ASSYFAGGPLTTDTQY